This TCR beta chain came from a study of vaccination and CD4 T cells after COVID-19 (dated by TCRdb to between 2021 and 2024). At the level of the whole study: Convalescent patients had a positive SARS-CoV-2 result on nasal swab PCR, and of these patients, nine had mild disease and one had severe disease. For stimulating the cultures, overlapping spike peptide pools were used, derived from SARS-CoV-2 as well as from the common cold coronaviruses HCoV-NL63, HCoV-OC43 and HCoV-229E. The convalescent cohort comprised six males and four females, including two Hispanic individuals, seven Caucasians, two Asians and one multiracial person. In control cultures, a CEFX viral epitope pool was used as positive control, an HIV-1 Nef peptide pool was used as negative control, or no peptide was added. Post-vaccine blood samples were taken a median of around 70 days after the second vaccine dose, with a range of roughly 13 to 250 days. In around nine COVID-19 convalescent patients and a handful of infection-naive healthy vaccine recipients, the spike-specific CD4+ TCR repertoire before mRNA vaccination was compared with the repertoire after mRNA vaccination. Post-COVID blood samples were collected from convalescent patients a median of approximately 93 days after diagnosis, with a range of roughly 35 to 170 days. Each participant got two doses of either the Pfizer-BioNTech BNT162b2 vaccine (n=8) or the Moderna mRNA-1273 vaccine (n=2).

Including cysteine and phenylalanine, the CDR3 has 15 amino acids. Only the CDR3 portion is preserved as DNA: 45 bases, with reading frame beginning at the first base. V sheds 5 bases and J sheds 0 bases, leaving 11 bases between their ends. CDR1 and CDR2 are read off the germline V gene as MNHEY and SVGEGT. Study-wide findings and limitations: Relatively few convalescent patients were included in the study, and early timepoints after natural infection were not analyzed. In convalescent patients, a median approximately 90% of post-vaccine SARS-CoV-2-reactive clones were detected only after vaccination, suggesting vaccine-specific priming. An increase in the median number of SARS-CoV-2-reactive clonotypes from approximately 23 after infection to about 39 after vaccination was observed, but the change was not found to be significant. In convalescent patients, nearly all vaccine-specific clones (304 of 307) were found to be mono-reactive for SARS-CoV-2 spike rather than cross-reactive with common cold coronaviruses.

Library preparation was by PCR. TCR sequencing of DNA from cultured CD4+ T cells used the Oncomine TCR Beta short-read assay at the Johns Hopkins FTIC core. The QIAamp micro DNA kit was used to extract genomic DNA from the cultured CD4+ T cells. Oncomine TCR Beta libraries from cultured CD4+ T cells were pooled with unique dual indexes and sequenced on an Illumina iSeq 100. As for how the authors treated the data: Non-productive sequences were filtered out, and CDR3s that did not start with C, did not end with F or W, or were shorter than 7 amino acids were discarded. The MANAFEST web application was used to identify antigen-specific clonotypes by comparing peptide-stimulated wells against reference wells and other culture wells. An FDR below 0.05, an odds ratio above 5, and a productive frequency above 0.1% in at least two of three replicate wells were required for clones to be considered positive. A clonotype counted as cross-reactive if it showed significant expansion both in the SARS-CoV-2 spike wells and in at least one common cold coronavirus spike condition. Levenshtein distances (stringdist) and unrooted phylogenetic trees (ape) in R version 3.6.1 were used to assess CDR3 homology. In-frame beta chains were kept once TCRdb had trimmed the public reads at Q25 with fastp and called clones with MiXCR. Rows with one shared CDR3 protein collapse into an entry with the most common genes and DNA. The V and J calls and clone size are TCRdb's, not the authors'. Counted in this sample were 20,000 or so distinct CDR3 sequences; roughly 55% of them appeared once. 6.5% to 8.5% of the sample comes from the top ten.

The intended sense of this specimen's treatment or condition label: approximately 11-day PBMC culture with coronavirus spike peptide pools or control peptides (ViraFEST assay). To expand antigen-specific T cells with peptide pools and then pick out the expanded clonotypes through TCR sequencing, the study relied on the ViraFEST assay. The positive SARS-CoV-2 PCR tests of the convalescent patients were dated from March to December 2020, before the Alpha, Beta and Delta variants emerged in the United States. PBMCs were cultured at around 2.2 million per well in IMDM supplemented with 5% human AB serum and about 10 IU/ml IL-2, with about 10 ug/ml peptide pools added. Half of the culture medium was replaced with fresh IL-2-containing medium on days 3 and 7. After around 10 days of culture, CD4+ T cells were isolated by negative selection using the EasySep CD4+ T cell isolation kit. Ficoll-Paque Plus gradient centrifugation was used to isolate PBMCs from whole blood, and the isolated PBMCs were then either used fresh or cryopreserved at -140C. Culture conditions were generally each tested in triplicate wells.

Concerning this clonotype itself: Its antigen remains undetermined. Per-base quality was not reported, and no clone a single base away is much larger than it.

The chain is made from TRBV6-2 or TRBV6-3 and TRBJ1-5; no confident D gene assignment can be made. Sequencing was carried out using CD4+ T cells from blood, cultured in vitro. This receptor was taken from a human donor who had recovered from COVID-19. The bases are TGTGCCAGCAGTCAATTCGGGTATAGCAATCAGCCCCAGCATTTT. This codes for CASSQFGYSNQPQHF.